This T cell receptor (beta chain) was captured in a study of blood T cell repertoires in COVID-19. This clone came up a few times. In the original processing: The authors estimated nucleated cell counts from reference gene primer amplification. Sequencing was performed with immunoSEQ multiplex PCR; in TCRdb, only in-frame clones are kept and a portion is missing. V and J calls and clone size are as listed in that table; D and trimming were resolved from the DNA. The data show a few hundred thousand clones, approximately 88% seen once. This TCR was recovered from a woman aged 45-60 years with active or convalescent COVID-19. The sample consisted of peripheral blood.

CDR3 residues: CASSEAVEVAGELFF. Written as DNA, the CDR3 is TGTGCCAGCAGTGAAGCGGTGGAGGTGGCCGGGGAGCTGTTTTTT. The chain employs TRBV2 and TRBJ2-2; tentative D call: TRBD2 (5 bases). CDR3 length equals 15 residues. Germline assignment: CDR1 SNHLY and CDR2 FYNNEI. V lost 0 bases, J lost 6 bases, and 11 bases lay in between.